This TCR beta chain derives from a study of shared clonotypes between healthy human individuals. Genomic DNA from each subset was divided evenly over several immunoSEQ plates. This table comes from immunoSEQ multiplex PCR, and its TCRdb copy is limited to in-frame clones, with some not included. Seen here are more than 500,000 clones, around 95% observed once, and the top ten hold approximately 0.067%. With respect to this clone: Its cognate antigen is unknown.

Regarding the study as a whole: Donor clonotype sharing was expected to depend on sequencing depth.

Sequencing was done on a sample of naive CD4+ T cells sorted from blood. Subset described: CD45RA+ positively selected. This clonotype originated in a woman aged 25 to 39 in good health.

Here the CDR3 reads CASKKTNLRSLNTEAFF. DNA for the CDR3: TGCGCCAGCAAAAAAACTAATCTCAGGAGCCTGAACACTGAAGCTTTCTTT. This chain joins TRBV10-2 and TRBJ1-1; D call uncertain. Per germline, CDR1 WSHSY and CDR2 SAAADI. CDR3 size: 17 residues. The V gene lost 7 bases and the J gene lost 0 bases, with 21 bases spanning the gap.